This T cell receptor beta chain was captured by sequencing in a study of post-analysis software for immune sequencing data. Whole-study findings and limits: The five TRBV segments detected at higher frequency in patients than in controls included TRBV5-6, TRBV5-1 and TRBV20-1. Under F measure analysis, samples from one preparation batch co-clustered strongly.

TCR beta libraries were prepared from cDNA with unique molecular identifiers. T cells numbering 1 to 10 million gave rise to some 500,000 cDNA molecules. TCRdb reprocessed the PCR reads via MiXCR and lists one record per CDR3 protein. The sample holds approximately 460,000 distinct CDR3 sequences; roughly 45% are singletons and the top ten take 9.5% to 13%. CDR1 is SGHTA, CDR2 FQGNSA, per germline. The CDR3 covers 12 residues. Trimming shortened V by 8 bases and J by 4 bases, and 11 bases separated the two germline ends. For this clonotype: Its antigen is unidentified.

Sample: blood. This TCR came from a girl aged 5-17 years with multiple sclerosis. The chain is built from TRBV7-2 and TRBJ1-2; possibly TRBD1 for D (6 bases). CDR3 DNA sequence: TGTGCCAGCCTTACAGGGCCCTATGGCTACACCTTC. It specifies CASLTGPYGYTF.